This TCR beta chain appears in the sequencing data of a study of cytomegalovirus exposure and HLA in healthy donors. Regarding the study as a whole: Investigators reported approximately 170 TCR beta chains as tied to cytomegalovirus.

Worth noting for this clone: Its antigen remains unknown.

The ends were cut back, 1 base at V and 8 bases at J, with 14 bases in the middle. The CDR3 loop spans 15 amino acids. Germline V lookup: CDR1 MDHEN, CDR2 SYDVKM. The PCR contained 60 Vbeta and 13 Jbeta primers. Sequencing used immunoSEQ multiplex PCR; TCRdb keeps in-frame clones, though not all of them. The table records some 77,000 clones, 65% to 85% of them present only once. Sequenced sample: PBMCs. This receptor was taken from a middle-aged woman in good health and CMV-seropositive. The chain is built from TRBV28 and TRBJ1-4; tentatively, D is TRBD1 (6 bases). The CDR3 protein is CASSLLYRVGEKLFF. CDR3 bases: TGTGCCAGCAGTTTATTGTACAGGGTCGGAGAAAAACTGTTTTTT.